This T cell receptor (beta chain) was profiled in a study of T cells in Graves' hyperthyroidism and ophthalmopathy (dated by TCRdb to about 2019). For context, the study as a whole: Peripheral blood was collected at initial diagnosis, before any treatment. TCR V-J signatures able to tell the groups apart were searched for in a discovery cohort of 90 to 100 patients, of whom over 40 had Graves' ophthalmopathy and 57 had stable Graves' hyperthyroidism. An independent validation cohort of around 20 hyperthyroidism patients and 15 or so patients who later progressed to ophthalmopathy tested prospective prediction of ophthalmopathy. The 95 to 100 discovery patients were randomly divided into training and test sets at a 7:3 ratio. In roughly six Graves' hyperthyroidism patients, the study also compared T-cell repertoires from thyroid tissue with T-cell repertoires from blood. Once sampling was done, hyperthyroidism patients were given methimazole at a starting dose of 30 mg daily, whereas ophthalmopathy patients were given high-dose intravenous methylprednisolone. The paper reports TCR Vbeta CDR3 sequencing of approximately 140 peripheral blood samples: 43 ophthalmopathy, around 80 hyperthyroidism and around 17 progressor patients. The investigation overall reported the following: A model built on a 13 V-J signature distinguished ophthalmopathy from stable hyperthyroidism, reaching around 88% sensitivity and 81.08% specificity in cross-validation and 80%/75% in testing. No statistical method was used to set the sample size in advance, and investigators knew the group allocation. Most expanded thyroid clonotypes (frequency above 0.001) were also found in blood, which suggests that blood repertoires may mirror thyroid immune responses. In validation, the model predicted progression to ophthalmopathy with about 71% sensitivity and approximately 78% specificity, a median of 6.5 months before onset.

Hyperthyroidism patients were newly diagnosed, had a disease duration of under 2 months, and were aged 18 to 65 years. Exclusion was applied to patients with uncontrolled infections, other autoimmune diseases, pregnancy or lactation. Diagnoses were based on clinical symptoms, serum thyroxine and TRAb, thyroid ultrasound and orbital computed tomography. Blood from progressor patients was collected at the time of first diagnosis with hyperthyroidism, before any ophthalmopathy symptoms had appeared. Ficoll-Paque density gradient centrifugation was used to isolate PBMCs from about 10 ml of fresh peripheral blood. Progressor patients were initially diagnosed with Graves' hyperthyroidism and developed ophthalmopathy during follow-up. Total RNA was extracted with Trizol reagent, and quality was checked on an Agilent 2100 Bioanalyzer. Amplification of TCR beta CDR3 regions was carried out from RNA transcripts. A first-round RT-PCR of the TCR CDR3 used the HTBI primer set with the Qiagen OneStep RT-PCR kit. The libraries were constructed in a second round of multiplex PCR and then size-selected and purified. Libraries were sequenced paired-end with 100 bp reads on an Illumina HiSeq2000. As for the original processing: SOAPnuke was used to process the raw data, removing reads that contained adapters or uncalled bases, had a mean Phred below 15, or lacked an exact match to the constant primer or identifier. High-quality paired reads were merged with COPE v1.2.5, and unique nucleotide sequences were defined as clonotypes. Clonotypes were aligned to IMGT TRBV, TRBD and TRBJ reference segments using MiTCR v1.1. Only V-J combinations with frequency above 0.0001, covering about 99% of repertoires, were analysed. A TCS score was defined as the ratio of F50 (clonal expansion) to E x V (chaos), with BLOSUM62-based TCRdist applied between CDR3 peptides within each V-J. Welch's t-statistics and random forest reduced roughly 500 V-J features to some 14, which were used in a naive Bayes classifier (R e1071). The public sequencing data were trimmed at Q25 with fastp and processed into clonotypes with MiXCR by TCRdb, which kept only in-frame beta chains. For every CDR3 protein sequence, its rows merge into one entry that carries the most common genes and DNA. The V and J calls were determined by TCRdb, not by the authors. The sample table contains under 450,000 distinct CDR3 sequences; only one count was recorded for approximately 13% of them. The top ten hold about a fifth of the sample.

Details on this clonotype: Its antigen target is currently unknown. No base-level quality is on record; no much larger clone is a single base apart.

Sequencing used blood. The receptor comes from a man younger than 40 with Graves' hyperthyroidism that later progressed to Graves' ophthalmopathy.

The nucleotide sequence reads TGCGCCAGCAGCTTCGAGACAGGGGTCATTAGCTCCTACAATGAGCAGTTCTTC. Protein translation: CASSFETGVISSYNEQFF. The sequence joins TRBV5-1 to TRBJ2-1; 8 bases in the junction line up with TRBD1. V loses 2 bases at its end and J loses 0 bases; junction bases beyond the gene matches: 10. The germline V gene encodes CDR1 SGHRS and CDR2 YFSETQ. The CDR3 starts with the cysteine, ends with the phenylalanine, and has 18 residues. Only the CDR3 DNA is retained, 54 bases long and in frame from the first base.